These T cell receptor beta chains were read from a single sample in a study of cytomegalovirus exposure and HLA in healthy donors. The table came from immunoSEQ multiplex PCR; TCRdb's copy has only in-frame clones and leaves some out. In the table there are about 130,000 clones, roughly 10% of which are singletons. Sequencing used PBMCs. The receptor source for this set is a woman between 18 and 29 years old in good health and CMV-seropositive. Both conserved end residues are part of each CDR3. The order of the fields is CDR3 length, V gene, D gene, clone size, J gene, CDR3 DNA, CDR3 protein. The D gene is left open where the match is weak. Expanded clones are given a class, and other clones once, few, many or no size at all.

12	TRBV5-4	.	few	TRBJ1-4	TGTGCCAGCAGCTTGTCGGGTGAAAAACTGTTTTTT	CASSLSGEKLFF
17	TRBV5-6	TRBD2	.	TRBJ2-7	TGTGCCAGCAGCTTGGGGGGACTAGCGGCACTACCCTACGAGCAGTACTTC	CASSLGGLAALPYEQYF
15	TRBV9	TRBD1	.	TRBJ1-3	TGTGCCAGCAGCGGTCAGGGGGCGGGTGGAAACACCATATATTTT	CASSGQGAGGNTIYF
15	TRBV18	TRBD1	.	TRBJ2-2	TGTGCCAGCTCGCAAGCAGGGGGCGGCACCGGGGAGCTGTTTTTT	CASSQAGGGTGELFF
13	TRBV6-1	.	.	TRBJ1-5	TGTGCCAGCAGTGAAAACCGGGTACAGCCCCAGCATTTT	CASSENRVQPQHF
16	TRBV19	.	.	TRBJ2-1	TGTGCCAGTCGACCGTTGTGGTCGGGAGCCTACAATGAGCAGTTCTTC	CASRPLWSGAYNEQFF
15	TRBV6-1	TRBD2	.	TRBJ2-1	TGTGCCAGCAGTGAACTAGCGGGAGTTTACAATGAGCAGTTCTTC	CASSELAGVYNEQFF
12	TRBV2	TRBD2	few	TRBJ2-7	TGTGCCAGCAGGGGGGAGGGAGGCGAGCAGTACTTC	CASRGEGGEQYF
12	TRBV6-5	.	few	TRBJ1-1	TGTGCCAGCAAAAATAGGAACACTGAAGCTTTCTTT	CASKNRNTEAFF
14	TRBV2	.	.	TRBJ2-5	TGTGCCAGCAGGGACTACCCAACCCAAGAGACCCAGTACTTC	CASRDYPTQETQYF
16	TRBV4-2	.	few	TRBJ2-2	TGTGCCAGCAGCCAGAATCTTCTTGCGGGCACCGGGGAGCTGTTTTTT	CASSQNLLAGTGELFF
13	TRBV2	.	.	TRBJ2-2	TGTGCCAGCAGTGCACGGGATCCCGGGGAGCTGTTTTTT	CASSARDPGELFF
13	TRBV7-2	.	few	TRBJ1-1	TGTGCCAGCAGCCCAGCCGAGGGTCTTGAAGCTTTCTTT	CASSPAEGLEAFF
13	TRBV6-1	.	few	TRBJ1-1	TGTGCCAGCACCCTGACGGAGTCATCGGAAGCTTTCTTT	CASTLTESSEAFF
14	TRBV6-6	.	.	TRBJ2-7	TGTGCCAGCAGTTACTTGGCCGGGAGTGACGAGCAGTACTTC	CASSYLAGSDEQYF
12	TRBV19	.	few	TRBJ1-2	TGTGCCAGTAGTATCCGGGGATACGGCTACACCTTC	CASSIRGYGYTF
15	TRBV5-4	TRBD2	few	TRBJ2-1	TGTGCCAGCGGACTAGCGGGAGGGTGGGGCAATGAGCAGTTCTTC	CASGLAGGWGNEQFF